These 32 T cell receptor beta chains were all obtained from the same sample, sequenced in a study of T cells in Graves' hyperthyroidism and ophthalmopathy. RNA transcripts yielded amplified TCR beta CDR3 regions. The primer set for the first-round RT-PCR of the TCR CDR3 was HTBI. MiXCR, applied by TCRdb to the multiplex PCR reads, yields one record per CDR3 protein. The table records fewer than 450,000 distinct CDR3 sequences, roughly 15% of them present only once. The sample consisted of blood. These receptors were obtained from a woman aged 25 to 39 with Graves' hyperthyroidism that later progressed to Graves' ophthalmopathy.

The chain employs TRBV7-9 and TRBJ2-1; a possible D gene is TRBD2 (6 bases). The CDR3 consists of 16 residues. V was clipped by 4 bases and J by 8 bases, with 21 bases between them. The germline V gene encodes CDR1 SEHNR and CDR2 FQNEAQ (reference sequence). CDR3 sequence (DNA): TGTGCCAGCAGCTCTGACCGGGAGCTTACTTACGATGAGCAGTTCTTC. This translates into CASSSDRELTYDEQFF.

This clonotype was seen at least ten times. The rearrangement links TRBV12-3 or TRBV12-4 to TRBJ1-5, with D uncertain. V was clipped by 1 base and J by 5 bases, with 9 bases between them. The CDR3 loop spans 14 amino acids. Here the CDR3 reads CASSLGVLDQPQHF. The CDR3 DNA follows: TGTGCCAGCAGTTTAGGGGTGTTGGATCAGCCCCAGCATTTT.

This clonotype showed up many times. This chain connects TRBV7-8 to TRBJ1-4, with 7 bases matching TRBD1. The germline CDR1 and CDR2 sequences are SGHVS and FQNEAQ. The CDR3 is 16 residues long. Unmatched junction bases numbered 9, after V lost 1 base and J lost 7 bases. In nucleotides, the CDR3 is TGTGCCAGCAGCTTAGGTGACAGGGTTGTGGGTGAAAAACTGTTTTTT. Translation: CASSLGDRVVGEKLFF.

The chain couples TRBV24-1 to TRBJ2-3; D call uncertain. Trimming stripped 4 bases from V and 2 bases from J, with 12 bases between. Germline assignment: CDR1 KGHDR and CDR2 SFDVKD. The CDR3 runs to 15 residues. CDR3 protein: CATSETSSVTDTQYF. CDR3 in DNA: TGTGCCACCAGTGAAACATCGTCGGTCACAGATACGCAGTATTTT.

This clonotype was recorded at least ten times. The CDR3 DNA reads TGCGCCAGCAGCTTGGGTATGGGCGGGGCAGCTAATGAAAAACTGTTTTTT. Amino acids: CASSLGMGGAANEKLFF. This sequence joins TRBV5-1 and TRBJ1-4, with a weak D call TRBD1 (5 bases). Per the germline V gene, CDR1 is SGHRS and CDR2 is YFSETQ. The CDR3 totals 17 residues. V lost 0 bases and J 3 bases, leaving 15 bases between the germline ends. Drawing the rest from reference TRBV5-1 and TRBJ1-4, the complete variable domain is KAGVTQTPRYLIKTRGQQVTLSCSPISGHRSVSWYQQTPGQGLQFLFEYFSETQRNKGNFPGRFSGRQFSNSRSEMNVSTLELGDSALYLCASSLGMGGAANEKLFFGSGTQLSVL.

There are many counts of this clonotype. The rearrangement links TRBV5-1 to TRBJ2-7; D not certain. V gave up 0 bases and J gave up 0 bases, with 13 bases separating them. CDR1 is SGHRS and CDR2 is YFSETQ in the germline V gene. There are 16 residues in the CDR3. CDR3 in DNA: TGCGCCAGCAGCTTGGATGTAGGCAGGACCTCCTACGAGCAGTACTTC. It specifies CASSLDVGRTSYEQYF.

This clonotype was detected ten times or more. The rearrangement joins TRBV6-1 to TRBJ2-7; TRBD1 matches at 7 bases. There are 13 residues in the CDR3. The V segment lost 6 bases and the J segment 3 bases; nucleotides outside the gene matches: 5. Germline loops: CDR1 MNHNS, CDR2 SASEGT. The CDR3 DNA follows: TGTGCCAGCAGCGGACAGGATTTCTACGAGCAGTACTTC. Translating it yields CASSGQDFYEQYF.

V gene TRBV19 combines with J gene TRBJ2-3, with 13 bases identical to TRBD2. Germline V lookup: CDR1 LNHDA, CDR2 SQIVND (reference sequence). Unmatched junction bases numbered 5, after V lost 9 bases and J lost 2 bases. This CDR3 region has 15 residues. The CDR3 DNA reads as TGTGCCAGGCAGGGACTAGCGGGACTCACAGATACGCAGTATTTT. Translated: CARQGLAGLTDTQYF.

The CDR3 is CASSLVGTIADTQYF. In DNA form, the CDR3 reads TGTGCCAGCAGCTTAGTAGGTACAATCGCGGATACGCAGTATTTT. The rearrangement joins TRBV7-9 to TRBJ2-3, with D unresolved. The germline V gene encodes CDR1 SEHNR and CDR2 FQNEAQ (reference sequence). The CDR3 runs to 15 residues. V was pared by 1 base and J by 6 bases, with 14 bases between. The entire variable domain, with the rest obtained from reference TRBV7-9 and TRBJ2-3, is as follows: DTGVSQNPRHKITKRGQNVTFRCDPISEHNRLYWYRQTLGQGPEFLTYFQNEAQLEKSRLLSDRFSAERPKGSFSTLEIQRTEQGDSAMYLCASSLVGTIADTQYFGPGTRLTVL.

The J gene is TRBJ2-1, the V gene TRBV5-1; TRBD2 is a possible D gene (6 bases). The CDR3 is 14 residues long. CDR1 and CDR2 from the germline V gene are SGHRS and YFSETQ. The ends were cut back, 7 bases at V and 1 base at J, with 12 bases in the middle. For the CDR3, the DNA is TGCGCCAGCGCTACTAGCTCTTCCTACAATGAGCAGTTCTTC. Translating gives CASATSSSYNEQFF.

This clonotype was detected a few times. The chain uses TRBV20-1 and TRBJ1-1, with D maybe TRBD1 (5 bases). Trimming left V 3 bases short and J 3 bases short, with 14 bases between. This CDR3 region has 14 residues. From germline, CDR1 is DFQATT and CDR2 SNEGSKA (reference sequence). For the CDR3, the DNA is TGCAGTGCTAGTTCCGGGGGTTTGGACACTGAAGCTTTCTTT. Protein sequence: CSASSGGLDTEAFF.

V usage is TRBV11-2 and J usage is TRBJ2-3; 11 bases match TRBD2. The V gene's germline CDR1 is SGHAT and CDR2 FQNNGV. This CDR3 has 15 residues. The trim removed 4 bases at V and 4 bases at J, leaving 4 bases unmatched. This CDR3 reads CASSSMTSGADTQYF. CDR3 DNA: TGTGCCAGCAGCTCGATGACTAGCGGGGCAGATACGCAGTATTTT.

The sample holds many counts of this clonotype. The chain recombines TRBV12-3 or TRBV12-4 with TRBJ2-2; no clear D. This CDR3 contains 13 residues. With 8 bases removed from V and 0 bases from J, the gap between germline ends came to 7 bases. The CDR3 region is CASGDSNTGELFF. The CDR3 nucleotides read TGTGCCAGCGGGGATTCGAACACCGGGGAGCTGTTTTTT.

The chain combines TRBV29-1 with TRBJ2-1, with no clear D. The CDR3 has 11 amino acids. From germline, CDR1 is SQVTM and CDR2 ANQGSEA. The V and J ends lost 8 bases and 12 bases respectively, with 17 bases between them. The CDR3 reads CSTQLRVLQFF. CDR3 coding DNA: TGCAGCACTCAGCTCCGGGTTCTGCAGTTCTTC.

This clonotype was seen repeatedly, ten times or more. The chain combines TRBV9 with TRBJ2-5; TRBD1 matches 7 bases. The CDR3 contains 13 residues. Per germline, CDR1 SGDLS and CDR2 YYNGEE. V trimming: 3 bases; J trimming: 3 bases; junction bases outside the gene matches: 2. The CDR3 DNA reads as TGTGCCAGCAGCGCTGGGACAGAAGAGACCCAGTACTTC. Amino acids: CASSAGTEETQYF.

The chain carries TRBV4-1 and TRBJ2-3; D uncertain. The CDR3 sequence is 13 residues long. V gave up 4 bases and J gave up 6 bases, with 11 bases separating them. CDR1 and CDR2 (germline): MGHRA, YSYEKL. As DNA, the CDR3 is TGCGCCAGCAGCCCAGTTCCAGCGGATACGCAGTATTTT. Translated: CASSPVPADTQYF.

This chain joins TRBV2 and TRBJ2-5; D gene ambiguous. V was pared by 2 bases and J by 4 bases, with 14 bases between. The CDR3 length is 15 residues. The germline V gene encodes CDR1 SNHLY and CDR2 FYNNEI. The DNA of the CDR3 is TGTGCCAGCAGTGAAACCACAACTACCGCAGAGACCCAGTACTTC. It yields the protein CASSETTTTAETQYF.

This clonotype was counted many times. The chain couples TRBV4-1 to TRBJ1-2; D might be TRBD1 (5 bases). V was clipped by 0 bases and J by 1 base, with 9 bases between them. CDR1 is MGHRA and CDR2 is YSYEKL in the germline V gene. This CDR3 is built from 15 residues. The CDR3 bases are TGCGCCAGCAGCCAAGAAGGGGCCCTTAACTATGGCTACACCTTC. Translation: CASSQEGALNYGYTF.

The V gene is TRBV11-2, the J gene TRBJ2-5; tentatively, D is TRBD1 (6 bases). Per germline, CDR1 SGHAT and CDR2 FQNNGV. This CDR3 comprises 15 residues. Deletions cut 4 bases from V and 1 base from J, with 13 bases between. The chain's CDR3 is CASSSHRDLQETQYF. CDR3 in DNA: TGTGCCAGCAGCTCCCACAGGGACCTCCAAGAGACCCAGTACTTC.

This rearrangement joins TRBV5-1 to TRBJ2-5; 9 positions agree with TRBD2. The germline V gene encodes CDR1 SGHRS and CDR2 YFSETQ. V gave up 4 bases and J gave up 3 bases; unmatched junction bases: 16. This CDR3 spans 18 amino acids. The DNA of the CDR3 is TGCGCCAGCAGCGCCACCCGGGAGGGTAGCGGGGGAAAAGAGACCCAGTACTTC. Amino acids: CASSATREGSGGKETQYF.

Many counts were recorded for this clonotype. The V gene is TRBV5-6, the J gene TRBJ1-2; no reliable D call. The CDR3 contains 14 residues. The germline V and J ends were trimmed by 1 base and 4 bases, with 11 bases remaining between them. The germline gives CDR1 SGHDT, CDR2 YYEEEE. The CDR3 here is CASSLRGSSYGYTF. In DNA form, the CDR3 reads TGTGCCAGCAGCTTGAGAGGCAGCTCCTATGGCTACACCTTC. Using reference TRBV5-6 and TRBJ1-2 for the parts outside the CDR3, the full variable domain is DAGVTQSPTHLIKTRGQQVTLRCSPKSGHDTVSWYQQALGQGPQFIFQYYEEEERQRGNFPDRFSGHQFPNYSSELNVNALLLGDSALYLCASSLRGSSYGYTFGSGTRLTVV.

This clonotype showed up just a few times. This rearrangement joins TRBV19 to TRBJ2-7; perhaps TRBD2 as D (6 bases). CDR1 and CDR2 from the germline V gene are LNHDA and SQIVND (reference sequence). The CDR3 consists of 16 residues. Trimming cost V 3 bases and J 8 bases, with 23 bases left between them. The CDR3 DNA sequence: TGTGCCAGTAGTATTTACGGCGGGGCCGGTACGTGGAAGCAGTACTTC. Its translation: CASSIYGGAGTWKQYF.

The rearrangement joins TRBV3-1 to TRBJ2-1; D call uncertain. Germline loops: CDR1 LGHDT, CDR2 YNNKEL (reference sequence). Between the trimmed V and J ends, which lost 3 bases and 12 bases, there was a span of 12 bases. The length of the CDR3 is 12 residues. CDR3 loop: CASSQATGLQFF. CDR3 coding DNA: TGTGCCAGCAGCCAGGCGACTGGCTTGCAGTTCTTC.

This clonotype occurred many times. The chain combines TRBV28 with TRBJ2-1; 7 bases match TRBD1. Trimming took 3 bases from V and 6 from J; bases not matched to a gene: 8. Germline CDR1 reads MDHEN; CDR2 reads SYDVKM. This CDR3 is built from 15 residues. The CDR3 bases are TGTGCCAGCAGTTTGCTGGGACAGCCTATCAATGAGCAGTTCTTC. Protein: CASSLLGQPINEQFF.

This clonotype was found many times. This sequence joins TRBV20-1 and TRBJ1-1; D is ambiguous. V lost 1 base to trimming and J lost 10 bases, with 13 bases between them. Per germline, CDR1 DFQATT and CDR2 SNEGSKA (reference sequence). The CDR3 is made up of 12 amino acids. CDR3 nucleotides: TGCAGTGCTAGAGCCGGAGCGATGGCAGCTTTCTTT. It specifies CSARAGAMAAFF.

This clonotype has at least ten counts. In nucleotides, the CDR3 is TGCAGCGTTGAAGCGGCCCCTAGCGGGAGGGGAGCCGGGGAGCTGTTTTTT. The encoded protein is CSVEAAPSGRGAGELFF. The genes are TRBV29-1 and TRBJ2-2; 12 nucleotides agree with TRBD2. Germline V gene data show CDR1 as SQVTM and CDR2 as ANQGSEA. The CDR3 consists of 17 residues. V trimming: 1 base; J trimming: 6 bases; junction bases outside the gene matches: 9.

A few counts support this clonotype. The genes are TRBV6-1 and TRBJ1-1, with TRBD1 matching 7 bases. The germline gives CDR1 MNHNS, CDR2 SASEGT. V trimming: 7 bases; J trimming: 4 bases; junction bases outside the gene matches: 3. The CDR3 has 12 residues. In DNA, the CDR3 is TGTGCCAGCATCGCAGGGGGCACTGAAGCTTTCTTT. Its translation: CASIAGGTEAFF.

This clonotype was seen repeatedly, ten times or more. This chain uses TRBV5-1 with TRBJ1-1; TRBD1 matches at 7 bases. The germline gives CDR1 SGHRS, CDR2 YFSETQ. V shed 0 bases and J 0 bases; nucleotides not matched to a gene: 8. The CDR3 runs to 17 residues. Written as DNA, the CDR3 is TGCGCCAGCAGCTTGGGGCACAGGGGCCTAATGAACACTGAAGCTTTCTTT. Protein: CASSLGHRGLMNTEAFF.

In its sample, this clonotype was seen a few times. The V call is TRBV6-2 or TRBV6-3, the J call TRBJ2-3, with 7 bases matching TRBD1. The J segment lost 5 bases and the V segment lost 8 bases, leaving 10 bases of the junction unmatched. In germline, CDR1 is MNHEY, CDR2 SVGEGT. The CDR3 contains 14 residues. The CDR3 loop is CASGMTGFQDTQYF. Here the CDR3 DNA reads TGTGCCAGCGGGATGACAGGGTTTCAAGATACGCAGTATTTT.

This clonotype was seen only once. A much larger clone differs by one base, so this may be a read error. The J gene is TRBJ2-5, the V gene TRBV29-1; 10 positions agree with TRBD2. The CDR3 loop spans 15 amino acids. Trimming at V came to 3 bases and at J to 2 bases, leaving 6 bases not matched to a gene. Germline values: CDR1 SQVTM, CDR2 ANQGSEA. CDR3 sequence: CSVEDSGRQQETQYF. The CDR3 DNA is TGCAGCGTTGAGGATAGCGGGAGGCAACAAGAGACCCAGTACTTC.

Many counts were recorded for this clonotype. CDR3: CASSKGQGADEQYF. DNA for the CDR3: TGTGCCAGCAGCAAGGGACAGGGGGCCGACGAGCAGTACTTC. The V call is TRBV7-9, the J call TRBJ2-7; 12 bases match TRBD1. Germline lookup yields CDR1 SEHNR and CDR2 FQNEAQ (reference sequence). This CDR3 is 14 amino acids long. Germline trimming cut 5 bases from V and 5 bases from J; bases unmatched to any gene: 4.

This clonotype was recorded at least ten times. The chain joins TRBV2 to TRBJ1-3; the D gene is possibly TRBD1 (6 bases). With 11 bases removed from V and 7 bases from J, the gap between germline ends came to 24 bases. CDR1 SNHLY and CDR2 FYNNEI come from the germline V gene. This CDR3 spans 15 amino acids. The CDR3: CALTTTGRRWNTIYF. CDR3 in DNA: TGTGCCCTGACAACCACAGGGAGAAGATGGAACACCATATATTTT. The full variable domain, its missing parts supplied by reference TRBV2 and TRBJ1-3, is EPEVTQTPSHQVTQMGQEVILRCVPISNHLYFYWYRQILGQKVEFLVSFYNNEISEKSEIFDDQFSVERPDGSNFTLKIRSTKLEDSAMYFCALTTTGRRWNTIYFGEGSWLTVV.